This TCR beta chain was observed in a study of blood T cell repertoires in COVID-19. The wider study: Donors in the United States, Italy and Spain gave samples during acute or convalescent COVID-19. PBMCs, B-cell-depleted T cells, or T cells were the source of the cDNA or gDNA that made up the material.

CDR1 is SGDLS, CDR2 YYNGEE, per germline. V lost 0 bases, J lost 4 bases, and 24 bases stayed unmatched. The CDR3 is 22 amino acids. Source study methods: The assay estimated nucleated cells by amplifying reference gene primers. The data were produced by immunoSEQ multiplex PCR, yet TCRdb's version contains in-frame clones alone and is incomplete. D and trimming were read from the DNA, whereas the V and J calls and clone size are those reported in that table. The profile shows about 100,000 clones, around four fifths of them singletons. The sample taken for sequencing was peripheral blood. The chain employs TRBV9 and TRBJ2-3; TRBD2 matches 9 bases. This TCR was recovered from a woman in her sixties or seventies with acute or convalescent COVID-19. CDR3: CASSVDVVAALVSGGMSDTQYF. In DNA, the CDR3 is TGTGCCAGCAGCGTAGATGTCGTGGCAGCCTTAGTGAGCGGGGGGATGTCAGATACGCAGTATTTT.